This T cell receptor (beta chain) derives from a study of cytomegalovirus exposure and HLA in healthy donors. Amplification used 60 Vbeta primers and 13 Jbeta primers. Sequenced by immunoSEQ multiplex PCR; TCRdb stores in-frame clones only, minus some. The sample comprises under 150,000 clones, 70% to 85% of which are singletons, and approximately 2.4% rests with the top ten. The sample consisted of PBMCs. The sequence was collected from a man aged 50-59 years in good health and CMV-seronegative.

This CDR3 is CASEDRDRTYEQYF. For the CDR3, the DNA is TGTGCCAGCGAGGACAGGGACAGAACCTACGAGCAGTACTTC. The chain links TRBV2 to TRBJ2-7; TRBD1 agrees at 8 bases. Germline V gene sequence: CDR1 SNHLY, CDR2 FYNNEI. The CDR3 loop spans 14 amino acids. Unmatched junction bases numbered 8, after V lost 8 bases and J lost 2 bases. The whole variable domain, remainder taken from reference TRBV2 and TRBJ2-7, is EPEVTQTPSHQVTQMGQEVILRCVPISNHLYFYWYRQILGQKVEFLVSFYNNEISEKSEIFDDQFSVERPDGSNFTLKIRSTKLEDSAMYFCASEDRDRTYEQYFGPGTRLTVT.